These T cell receptor beta chains were read from a single sample in a study of human T cells and chemical hapten exposure. TCRdb fed the RACE reads into MiXCR, producing one record per CDR3 protein. Altogether some 340,000 distinct CDR3 sequences are present, around 7% being singletons, with the ten largest covering 8.4%. The sequences come from whole blood, collected in connection with sensitization to the hapten diphenylcyclopropenone (DPC). The receptors here all came from a young woman with alopecia areata. Some clones in this sample may be carry-over from other donors' samples. CDR3s include the opening cysteine and the closing phenylalanine or tryptophan. Each record gives: J gene, V gene, clone size, D gene, CDR3 DNA, CDR3 protein. D genes are given only for firm matches. The size of a clone is reported for some rows only, either as once, few or many, or as a class for expanded clones.

j_call: TRBJ1-6
v_call: TRBV20-1
clone_size: few
d_call: .
cdr3_nt: TGCAGTGCTAGAGATCGGGTGGTAGGGGTGCCGGGTTATAATTCACCCCTCCACTTT
cdr3_aa: CSARDRVVGVPGYNSPLHF

j_call: TRBJ2-5
v_call: TRBV5-1
clone_size: few
d_call: TRBD2
cdr3_nt: TGCGCCAGCAGCTGGGGACTAGCGGGGGGGCGACAAGAGACCCAGTACTTC
cdr3_aa: CASSWGLAGGRQETQYF

j_call: TRBJ1-1
v_call: TRBV7-2
clone_size: many
d_call: .
cdr3_nt: TGTGCCAGCAGCTTAGAGGTTACGAACACTGAAGCTTTCTTT
cdr3_aa: CASSLEVTNTEAFF

j_call: TRBJ1-1
v_call: TRBV2
clone_size: few
d_call: .
cdr3_nt: TGTGCCAGCTCCCCCACCCTGGACACTGAAGCTTTCTTT
cdr3_aa: CASSPTLDTEAFF

j_call: TRBJ2-7
v_call: TRBV5-1
clone_size: few
d_call: TRBD2
cdr3_nt: TGCGCCAGCAGCCGAGGACTAGCGGTTGACTACGAGCAGTACTTC
cdr3_aa: CASSRGLAVDYEQYF

j_call: TRBJ1-4
v_call: TRBV28
clone_size: .
d_call: .
cdr3_nt: TGTGCCAGCAGCTCCCCGGGACAACCTGAAAAACTGTTTTTT
cdr3_aa: CASSSPGQPEKLFF

j_call: TRBJ1-5
v_call: TRBV10-3
clone_size: .
d_call: .
cdr3_nt: TGTGCCATCAGTCGGGGAGGGGGCAATCAGCCCCAGCATTTT
cdr3_aa: CAISRGGGNQPQHF

j_call: TRBJ2-4
v_call: TRBV6-2/TRBV6-3
clone_size: many
d_call: .
cdr3_nt: TGTGCCAGCAACGACCGGGGAGCCAAAAACATTCAGTACTTC
cdr3_aa: CASNDRGAKNIQYF

j_call: TRBJ2-3
v_call: TRBV29-1
clone_size: many
d_call: TRBD1
cdr3_nt: TGCAGCGTTGAAACAGGGGGGACAGATACGCAGTATTTT
cdr3_aa: CSVETGGTDTQYF

j_call: TRBJ2-7
v_call: TRBV7-2
clone_size: .
d_call: TRBD2
cdr3_nt: TGTGCCAGCAGCTTAGGGGGTAGCGGGACCTACGAGCAGTACTTC
cdr3_aa: CASSLGGSGTYEQYF

j_call: TRBJ2-5
v_call: TRBV6-5
clone_size: .
d_call: .
cdr3_nt: TGTGCCAGCAGTTACTCGTACAGCGAAGGGGGGGGGCGCCAGTACTTC
cdr3_aa: CASSYSYSEGGGRQYF

j_call: TRBJ2-7
v_call: TRBV7-9
clone_size: .
d_call: TRBD1
cdr3_nt: TGTGCCAGCAGCTTACAGGGGGCGATCTACGAGCAGTACTTC
cdr3_aa: CASSLQGAIYEQYF

j_call: TRBJ1-5
v_call: TRBV6-1
clone_size: .
d_call: TRBD1
cdr3_nt: TGTGCCAGCAGTCCAAGGACAGGGGGGTTTGGTCAGCCCCAGCATTTT
cdr3_aa: CASSPRTGGFGQPQHF

j_call: TRBJ2-6
v_call: TRBV29-1
clone_size: many
d_call: .
cdr3_nt: TGCAGCGTTGGAGACGGGTTAAGGTCTGGGGCCAACGTCCTGACTTTC
cdr3_aa: CSVGDGLRSGANVLTF

j_call: TRBJ2-1
v_call: TRBV12-3/TRBV12-4
clone_size: few
d_call: TRBD2
cdr3_nt: TGTGCCAGCAGTTTAGGCCCCCTAGCGGGGGGTTGGAATGAGCAGTTCTTC
cdr3_aa: CASSLGPLAGGWNEQFF

j_call: TRBJ1-6
v_call: TRBV5-4
clone_size: few
d_call: .
cdr3_nt: TGTGCCAGCAGCGATATGAAGGGAGTTGATTCACCCCTCCACTTT
cdr3_aa: CASSDMKGVDSPLHF

j_call: TRBJ2-3
v_call: TRBV6-2/TRBV6-3
clone_size: many
d_call: .
cdr3_nt: TGTGCCAGCAGTTACGGCAACCCAGATACGCAGTATTTT
cdr3_aa: CASSYGNPDTQYF

j_call: TRBJ2-5
v_call: TRBV7-2
clone_size: many
d_call: .
cdr3_nt: TGTGCCAGCAGCTTTGTTCTAACAGAGACCCAGTACTTC
cdr3_aa: CASSFVLTETQYF

j_call: TRBJ1-6
v_call: TRBV7-9
clone_size: few
d_call: TRBD1
cdr3_nt: TGTGCCCTCCAGGGGGCAGTAAATTCACCCCTCCACTTT
cdr3_aa: CALQGAVNSPLHF

j_call: TRBJ2-2
v_call: TRBV24-1
clone_size: .
d_call: .
cdr3_nt: TGTGCCACCAGTGTTGAGGTTACCGGGGAGCTGTTTTTT
cdr3_aa: CATSVEVTGELFF

j_call: TRBJ1-5
v_call: TRBV4-3
clone_size: .
d_call: .
cdr3_nt: TGCGCCAGCAGCCAAGATTATCGGAGCAATCAGCCCCAGCATTTT
cdr3_aa: CASSQDYRSNQPQHF

j_call: TRBJ2-3
v_call: TRBV3-1
clone_size: .
d_call: TRBD1
cdr3_nt: TGTGCCAGCAGCCAAGATGAGGGGGCTAGCAGGAAAGATACGCAGTATTTT
cdr3_aa: CASSQDEGASRKDTQYF